Listed below are T cell receptor beta chains from one sample, sequenced in a study of technical replicates of blood from a few donors. The data were produced by immunoSEQ multiplex PCR, yet TCRdb's version contains in-frame clones alone and is incomplete. The sample has tens of thousands of clones, 75% to 90% seen once. The sequenced sample consisted of T cells isolated from PBMCs. The origin of the receptors is a human donor in good health. The CDR3 runs from the conserved cysteine through the conserved F or W. D genes are given only for firm matches. Clone size is stated in some rows and not others, as once, few, many or a class when expanded.

d_gene: TRBD2; v_gene: TRBV7-2; j_gene: TRBJ2-7; abundance: once; CDR3aa: CASSLAGLKLAGVSLEQYF; CDR3nt: TGTGCCAGCAGCTTAGCGGGCCTTAAACTAGCGGGAGTTTCTCTTGAGCAGTACTTC
d_gene: .; v_gene: TRBV6-1; j_gene: TRBJ1-5; abundance: .; CDR3aa: CASTGFEQPQHF; CDR3nt: TGTGCCAGCACGGGGTTTGAACAGCCCCAGCATTTT
d_gene: TRBD2; v_gene: TRBV19; j_gene: TRBJ2-7; abundance: .; CDR3aa: CASSIGTSGSSYEQYF; CDR3nt: TGTGCCAGTAGTATCGGGACTAGCGGGAGCTCCTACGAGCAGTACTTC
d_gene: .; v_gene: TRBV14; j_gene: TRBJ2-5; abundance: .; CDR3aa: CASSQELVPETQYF; CDR3nt: TGTGCCAGCAGCCAAGAACTAGTCCCTGAGACCCAGTACTTC
d_gene: TRBD2; v_gene: TRBV11-1; j_gene: TRBJ2-3; abundance: .; CDR3aa: CASTQNGLDTDTQYF; CDR3nt: TGTGCCAGCACCCAGAATGGACTAGACACAGATACGCAGTATTTT
d_gene: .; v_gene: TRBV29-1; j_gene: TRBJ2-3; abundance: once; CDR3aa: CSVTRFSTDTQYF; CDR3nt: TGCAGCGTAACACGTTTTTCCACAGATACGCAGTATTTT
d_gene: TRBD2; v_gene: TRBV28; j_gene: TRBJ2-7; abundance: once; CDR3aa: CASSLAASGRNEQYF; CDR3nt: TGTGCCAGCAGTTTAGCGGCTAGCGGGAGAAATGAGCAGTACTTC
d_gene: .; v_gene: TRBV9; j_gene: TRBJ1-5; abundance: .; CDR3aa: CASSVGAWQPQHF; CDR3nt: TGTGCCAGCAGCGTAGGGGCTTGGCAGCCCCAGCATTTT
d_gene: .; v_gene: TRBV21-1; j_gene: TRBJ1-2; abundance: .; CDR3aa: CASSKETGTPYGYTF; CDR3nt: TGTGCCAGCAGCAAAGAAACGGGGACACCTTATGGCTACACCTTC
d_gene: .; v_gene: TRBV28; j_gene: TRBJ2-2; abundance: .; CDR3aa: CASSFSRGYNTGELFF; CDR3nt: TGTGCCAGCAGTTTCTCTAGGGGGTATAACACCGGGGAGCTGTTTTTT
d_gene: TRBD1; v_gene: TRBV7-9; j_gene: TRBJ1-3; abundance: once; CDR3aa: CASSLATGGLNTIYF; CDR3nt: TGTGCCAGCAGCTTAGCGACAGGGGGCCTAAACACCATATATTTT
d_gene: TRBD1; v_gene: TRBV9; j_gene: TRBJ1-2; abundance: .; CDR3aa: CASSAGQAHYGYTF; CDR3nt: TGTGCCAGCAGCGCGGGACAGGCACACTATGGCTACACCTTC
d_gene: TRBD2; v_gene: TRBV10-3; j_gene: TRBJ2-7; abundance: .; CDR3aa: CASSGSSGGYEQYF; CDR3nt: TGTGCCAGCTCTGGATCGAGCGGGGGGTACGAGCAGTACTTC
d_gene: .; v_gene: TRBV19; j_gene: TRBJ2-7; abundance: once; CDR3aa: CASSIVTSGAYEQYF; CDR3nt: TGTGCCAGTAGTATAGTTACATCAGGGGCCTACGAGCAGTACTTC
d_gene: .; v_gene: TRBV5-6; j_gene: TRBJ1-2; abundance: .; CDR3aa: CASSLDRGNYGYTF; CDR3nt: TGTGCCAGCAGCTTGGACCGGGGGAACTATGGCTACACCTTC
d_gene: .; v_gene: TRBV7-9; j_gene: TRBJ2-1; abundance: few; CDR3aa: CASSLLVFGPNEQFF; CDR3nt: TGTGCCAGCAGCTTACTAGTGTTTGGCCCCAATGAGCAGTTCTTC
d_gene: .; v_gene: TRBV9; j_gene: TRBJ1-1; abundance: .; CDR3aa: CASSVGWGPDTEAFF; CDR3nt: TGTGCCAGCAGCGTAGGATGGGGGCCGGACACTGAAGCTTTCTTT
d_gene: .; v_gene: TRBV6-1; j_gene: TRBJ2-3; abundance: .; CDR3aa: CASRRARISDTQYF; CDR3nt: TGTGCCAGCAGGAGGGCCCGGATTTCAGATACGCAGTATTTT
d_gene: TRBD1; v_gene: TRBV19; j_gene: TRBJ2-5; abundance: .; CDR3aa: CASSSTGGQETQYF; CDR3nt: TGTGCCAGTAGTTCAACAGGGGGCCAAGAGACCCAGTACTTC
d_gene: .; v_gene: TRBV6-5; j_gene: TRBJ1-3; abundance: .; CDR3aa: CASINRESSGNTIYF; CDR3nt: TGTGCCAGCATCAACAGGGAGAGCTCTGGAAACACCATATATTTT
d_gene: .; v_gene: TRBV19; j_gene: TRBJ2-5; abundance: .; CDR3aa: CASSEGETQYF; CDR3nt: TGTGCCAGTTCCGAGGGAGAGACCCAGTACTTC
d_gene: .; v_gene: TRBV27; j_gene: TRBJ2-3; abundance: .; CDR3aa: CASSSPRVGGTDTQYF; CDR3nt: TGTGCCAGCAGTTCCCCGAGGGTAGGCGGCACAGATACGCAGTATTTT
d_gene: .; v_gene: TRBV7-3; j_gene: TRBJ2-5; abundance: .; CDR3aa: CASSQQFQETQYF; CDR3nt: TGTGCCAGCAGCCAACAGTTTCAAGAGACCCAGTACTTC
d_gene: TRBD1; v_gene: TRBV7-3; j_gene: TRBJ2-3; abundance: once; CDR3aa: CASSLQGALDTQYF; CDR3nt: TGTGCCAGCAGCTTACAGGGGGCCTTAGATACGCAGTATTTT
d_gene: .; v_gene: TRBV12-5; j_gene: TRBJ2-7; abundance: .; CDR3aa: CASGSSLPGQYSYEQYF; CDR3nt: TGTGCTAGTGGTTCCTCCCTCCCGGGACAATACTCCTACGAGCAGTACTTC
d_gene: .; v_gene: TRBV25-1; j_gene: TRBJ1-5; abundance: .; CDR3aa: CASSEMEDGQPQHF; CDR3nt: TGTGCCAGCAGTGAAATGGAGGATGGGCAGCCCCAGCATTTT
d_gene: .; v_gene: TRBV9; j_gene: TRBJ2-7; abundance: .; CDR3aa: CASSVVAGAHEQYF; CDR3nt: TGTGCCAGCAGCGTAGTGGCAGGGGCCCACGAGCAGTACTTC
d_gene: .; v_gene: TRBV19; j_gene: TRBJ1-1; abundance: .; CDR3aa: CASAPHNRRGTEAFF; CDR3nt: TGTGCCTCAGCACCGCATAACCGCAGGGGCACTGAAGCTTTCTTT
d_gene: TRBD1; v_gene: TRBV30; j_gene: TRBJ2-1; abundance: .; CDR3aa: CAWSVLGTGDSSYNEQFF; CDR3nt: TGTGCCTGGAGTGTACTGGGGACAGGGGATAGCTCCTACAATGAGCAGTTCTTC
d_gene: TRBD2; v_gene: TRBV7-2; j_gene: TRBJ2-7; abundance: .; CDR3aa: CASSIGAGGGDEQYF; CDR3nt: TGTGCCAGCAGCATTGGAGCGGGAGGCGGTGACGAGCAGTACTTC
d_gene: TRBD1; v_gene: TRBV6-6; j_gene: TRBJ2-7; abundance: .; CDR3aa: CASSPRDREREQYF; CDR3nt: TGTGCCAGCAGTCCCCGGGACAGGGAGCGGGAGCAGTACTTC
d_gene: .; v_gene: TRBV19; j_gene: TRBJ1-4; abundance: .; CDR3aa: CASSKLENEKLFF; CDR3nt: TGTGCCAGTAGTAAGCTCGAAAATGAAAAACTGTTTTTT
d_gene: TRBD1; v_gene: TRBV6-5; j_gene: TRBJ1-2; abundance: .; CDR3aa: CASSYSGQGGYGYTF; CDR3nt: TGTGCCAGCAGTTACAGTGGACAGGGTGGCTATGGCTACACCTTC
d_gene: .; v_gene: TRBV6-1; j_gene: TRBJ2-7; abundance: .; CDR3aa: CASSEGLIYEQYF; CDR3nt: TGTGCCAGCAGTGAAGGGCTGATATACGAGCAGTACTTC
d_gene: TRBD2; v_gene: TRBV11-3; j_gene: TRBJ2-7; abundance: .; CDR3aa: CASSFWSSGSWEQYF; CDR3nt: TGTGCCAGCAGCTTTTGGTCTAGCGGGAGTTGGGAGCAGTACTTC
d_gene: .; v_gene: TRBV19; j_gene: TRBJ2-3; abundance: .; CDR3aa: CASSMGNQGTDTQYF; CDR3nt: TGTGCCAGTAGTATGGGGAATCAGGGGACAGATACGCAGTATTTT
d_gene: .; v_gene: TRBV7-6; j_gene: TRBJ2-1; abundance: .; CDR3aa: CASSLVRADEQFF; CDR3nt: TGTGCCAGCAGCTTAGTCCGCGCTGATGAGCAGTTCTTC
d_gene: TRBD2; v_gene: TRBV7-6; j_gene: TRBJ2-2; abundance: .; CDR3aa: CASSLLGTSGSNTGELFF; CDR3nt: TGTGCCAGCAGCTTACTCGGGACTAGCGGGTCGAACACCGGGGAGCTGTTTTTT
d_gene: .; v_gene: TRBV18; j_gene: TRBJ1-3; abundance: .; CDR3aa: CASSPRQVTSGNTIYF; CDR3nt: TGTGCCAGCTCACCGAGACAGGTTACCTCTGGAAACACCATATATTTT
d_gene: TRBD1; v_gene: TRBV25-1; j_gene: TRBJ1-2; abundance: .; CDR3aa: CASSDDREESYGYTF; CDR3nt: TGTGCCAGCAGTGATGACAGGGAGGAGAGCTATGGCTACACCTTC
d_gene: TRBD2; v_gene: TRBV5-1; j_gene: TRBJ2-3; abundance: once; CDR3aa: CASSRGLAGDTQYF; CDR3nt: TGCGCCAGCAGCCGGGGACTAGCGGGAGATACGCAGTATTTT